This T cell receptor beta chain was captured by sequencing in a study of blood T cell repertoires in COVID-19. Across the whole study: Sites across the United States, Italy and Spain contributed samples from acute and convalescent COVID-19. Nucleic acid was either cDNA or gDNA, and it came from T cells, B-cell-depleted T cells, or PBMCs.

The CDR3 has 16 residues. In germline, CDR1 is SEHNR, CDR2 FQNEAQ (reference sequence). Trimming took 2 bases from V and 8 from J; bases not matched to a gene: 11. Per the original methods: Quantification of nucleated cells was approximated via reference gene primer amplification. Produced via immunoSEQ multiplex PCR; TCRdb's table is partial and in-frame only. V and J calls and clone size are given by that table; D and trimming were obtained from the DNA. The sample includes 110,000 or so clones, roughly 84% of them seen just once. Sequenced: peripheral blood. This TCR was sampled from a woman aged 40-49 years with acute or convalescent COVID-19. The chain has TRBV7-9 and TRBJ2-1; TRBD1 matches 8 bases. Written as DNA, the CDR3 is TGTGCCAGCAGCTTAAGTGAGGACAGGGTGCGTTATGAGCAGTTCTTC. As protein: CASSLSEDRVRYEQFF. Drawing the rest from reference TRBV7-9 and TRBJ2-1, the complete variable domain is DTGVSQNPRHKITKRGQNVTFRCDPISEHNRLYWYRQTLGQGPEFLTYFQNEAQLEKSRLLSDRFSAERPKGSFSTLEIQRTEQGDSAMYLCASSLSEDRVRYEQFFGPGTRLTVL.